This entry lists 28 T cell receptor beta chains sequenced from one sample in a study of blood T cell repertoires in COVID-19. Produced via immunoSEQ multiplex PCR; TCRdb's table is partial and in-frame only. Found here are about 200,000 clones, 85% of them singletons; the top ten hold roughly 0.91%. The sample consisted of peripheral blood. The receptors come from a man in his sixties with COVID-19, enrolled during active disease.

V and J are TRBV11-2 and TRBJ2-5; 7 bases agree with TRBD1. The ends lost 2 bases at V and 7 bases at J; junction bases unmatched: 13. Germline assignment: CDR1 SGHAT and CDR2 FQNNGV. This CDR3 spans 16 amino acids. The chain's CDR3 is CASSLSTGTGVGTQYF. The DNA for the CDR3 is TGTGCCAGCAGCTTAAGTACCGGAACAGGGGTTGGGACCCAGTACTTC.

V and J are TRBV9 and TRBJ2-3, with D hard to call. This CDR3 spans 15 amino acids. CDR1 and CDR2 (germline): SGDLS, YYNGEE. With 3 bases removed from V and 1 base from J, the gap between germline ends came to 12 bases. This chain's CDR3 is CASSEPIGRTDTQYF. The DNA for the CDR3 is TGTGCCAGCAGCGAGCCCATCGGTCGCACAGATACGCAGTATTTT.

Notes on this clone: A read error may produce the germline difference seen at one junction end. The rearrangement uses TRBV20-1 and TRBJ1-5; no reliable D call. Germline values: CDR1 DFQATT, CDR2 SNEGSKA (reference sequence). CDR3 length: 10 residues. The DNA for the CDR3 is TGCAGTGCTAGAGATGGATCGGAGGCTTTT. It encodes CSARDGSEAF.

The rearrangement uses TRBV3-1 (or the pseudogene TRBV3-2) and TRBJ1-1, with D unclear. CDR3 size: 13 residues. Germline V gives CDR1 LGHDT, CDR2 YNNKEL (reference sequence). Trimming removed 10 bases from V and 4 bases from J, with 16 bases in between. For the CDR3, the DNA is TGTGCCACCTCATCGCGGCTGAGCACTGAAGCTTTCTTT. Translation gives CATSSRLSTEAFF.

The chain uses TRBV7-9 and TRBJ1-1; D possibly corresponds to TRBD1 (5 bases). This CDR3 contains 12 residues. The V and J ends lost 1 base and 11 bases respectively, with 11 bases between them. Germline V CDR1 and CDR2: SEHNR, FQNEAQ (reference sequence). CDR3 bases: TGTGCCAGCAGCTTAGAGGCAGGGATGGCTTTCTTT. This encodes CASSLEAGMAFF. The entire variable domain, with the rest obtained from reference TRBV7-9 and TRBJ1-1, is as follows: DTGVSQNPRHKITKRGQNVTFRCDPISEHNRLYWYRQTLGQGPEFLTYFQNEAQLEKSRLLSDRFSAERPKGSFSTLEIQRTEQGDSAMYLCASSLEAGMAFFGQGTRLTVV.

The chain carries TRBV18 and TRBJ2-6; 8 bases fit TRBD2. The CDR3 has 17 residues. Trimming at V came to 1 base and at J to 1 base, leaving 3 bases not matched to a gene. CDR1 and CDR2 from the germline V gene are KGHSH and LQKENI. CDR3 in DNA: TGTGCCAGCTCACCACTGCCGGGGGGGTCTGGGGCCAACGTCCTGACTTTC. Its protein is CASSPLPGGSGANVLTF.

The chain joins TRBV18 to TRBJ2-7; 7 positions agree with TRBD1. The germline V gene has CDR1 KGHSH and CDR2 LQKENI. V shed 5 bases, J shed 0 bases, and the junction held 4 bases outside the gene matches. CDR3 length equals 14 residues. In DNA, the CDR3 is TGTGCCAGCTCATCTCGGGACAGCTCCTACGAGCAGTACTTC. Protein: CASSSRDSSYEQYF.

This rearrangement joins TRBV2 to TRBJ1-5; maybe TRBD1 (5 bases). Germline assignment: CDR1 SNHLY and CDR2 FYNNEI. The CDR3 totals 14 residues. V was cut by 2 bases and J by 8 bases, with 13 bases left in between. The CDR3, as DNA: TGTGCCAGCAGTGAAACCACAGGCCTTGAGCCCCAGCATTTT. As protein: CASSETTGLEPQHF. Full variable domain (outside the CDR3, taken from reference TRBV2 and TRBJ1-5): EPEVTQTPSHQVTQMGQEVILRCVPISNHLYFYWYRQILGQKVEFLVSFYNNEISEKSEIFDDQFSVERPDGSNFTLKIRSTKLEDSAMYFCASSETTGLEPQHFGDGTRLSIL.

This chain links TRBV5-1 with TRBJ2-4; TRBD2 matches 11 bases. Germline CDR1 reads SGHRS; CDR2 reads YFSETQ. This CDR3 is 17 amino acids long. The junction had 7 bases not matched to a gene; V was cut back by 1 base and J by 4 bases. Here the CDR3 DNA reads TGCGCCAGCAGCTTGACTAGCGGGAGAGGAAGAAAAAACATTCAGTACTTC. Translating gives CASSLTSGRGRKNIQYF. The complete variable domain, with remaining parts taken from reference TRBV5-1 and TRBJ2-4, reads KAGVTQTPRYLIKTRGQQVTLSCSPISGHRSVSWYQQTPGQGLQFLFEYFSETQRNKGNFPGRFSGRQFSNSRSEMNVSTLELGDSALYLCASSLTSGRGRKNIQYFGAGTRLSVL.

The gene calls are TRBV4-2 and TRBJ2-7, with 7 bases matching TRBD1. CDR1 LGHNA and CDR2 YNFKEQ come from the germline V gene. The V segment lost 3 bases and the J segment 4 bases; nucleotides outside the gene matches: 6. The CDR3 covers 14 residues. CDR3 sequence: CASSQESTGYEQYF. CDR3 nucleotide sequence: TGTGCCAGCAGCCAGGAATCGACAGGGTACGAGCAGTACTTC.

J is TRBJ1-4 and V is TRBV3-1 (or the pseudogene TRBV3-2); the D gene is possibly TRBD1 (5 bases). Trimming pared 4 bases from V and 3 bases from J, leaving 21 bases between. In germline, CDR1 is LGHDT, CDR2 YNNKEL (reference sequence). The CDR3 has 18 residues. For the CDR3, the DNA is TGTGCCAGCAGCCCACTGTGGGACTGGACCGCAGCTAATGAAAAACTGTTTTTT. Translated, it gives CASSPLWDWTAANEKLFF.

This clone has a single count. J is TRBJ1-5 and V is TRBV28; possible D gene TRBD1, 5 bases. This CDR3 has 15 residues. Trimming took 6 bases from V and 5 from J, leaving 17 bases between them. Germline values: CDR1 MDHEN, CDR2 SYDVKM. The CDR3 reads CASSPQGGRDQPQHF. The CDR3 nucleotides are TGTGCCAGCAGCCCTCAGGGCGGTAGGGATCAGCCCCAGCATTTT.

The genes are TRBV4-3 and TRBJ1-1, with D possibly being TRBD1 (5 bases). The germline V gene has CDR1 LGHNA and CDR2 YSLEER. V was shortened by 0 bases and J by 6 bases, with 11 bases between the two germline ends. The CDR3 length is 14 residues. The CDR3 protein is CASSQDLGVSEAFF. In DNA form, the CDR3 reads TGCGCCAGCAGCCAAGATCTAGGGGTCTCTGAAGCTTTCTTT.

V and J are TRBV27 and TRBJ1-5; D gene ambiguous. This CDR3 contains 15 residues. In germline, CDR1 is MNHEY, CDR2 SMNVEV (reference sequence). V was shortened by 4 bases and J by 2 bases, with 12 bases between the two germline ends. CDR3 nucleotide sequence: TGTGCCAGCAGTTCTGCGGGTGATGGCAATCAGCCCCAGCATTTT. As protein: CASSSAGDGNQPQHF.

This chain connects TRBV28 to TRBJ2-7, with TRBD2 identical over 11 bases. Losses at the gene ends were 5 bases for V and 3 bases for J; bases not matched to a gene: 3. This CDR3 is built from 14 residues. Germline V lookup: CDR1 MDHEN, CDR2 SYDVKM. The CDR3 sequence: CASSHGLAGYEQYF. The CDR3 bases are TGTGCCAGCAGTCACGGACTAGCGGGCTACGAGCAGTACTTC. The whole variable domain, filled in from reference TRBV28 and TRBJ2-7, reads DVKVTQSSRYLVKRTGEKVFLECVQDMDHENMFWYRQDPGLGLRLIYFSYDVKMKEKGDIPEGYSVSREKKERFSLILESASTNQTSMYLCASSHGLAGYEQYFGPGTRLTVT.

This rearrangement joins TRBV5-1 to TRBJ2-5; 7 bases are a match to TRBD1. This CDR3 spans 15 amino acids. V shed 4 bases, J shed 7 bases, and the junction held 13 bases outside the gene matches. The V gene's germline CDR1 is SGHRS and CDR2 YFSETQ. The CDR3 sequence is CASSVLIRQGRTQYF. The CDR3 nucleotides are TGCGCCAGCAGCGTCCTAATTCGACAGGGTAGGACCCAGTACTTC.

The chain is built from TRBV6-6 and TRBJ1-3, with D possibly matching TRBD1 (6 bases). Germline-derived CDR1 and CDR2 are MNHNY and SVGAGI (reference sequence). With 2 bases removed from V and 2 bases from J, the gap between germline ends came to 13 bases. The CDR3 covers 16 residues. CDR3 residues: CASSYDGGEPGNTIYF. The CDR3 coding sequence is TGTGCCAGCAGTTACGATGGGGGCGAGCCTGGAAACACCATATATTTT.

This clone came up once. V and J are TRBV5-1 and TRBJ2-7; 7 bases fit TRBD2. CDR3 length: 14 residues. V lost 4 bases, J lost 2 bases, and 6 bases stayed unmatched. Germline CDR1 reads SGHRS; CDR2 reads YFSETQ. CDR3 coding DNA: TGCGCCAGCAGCCGGGAGGTAAAGGCCTACGAGCAGTACTTC. It translates to CASSREVKAYEQYF. The variable domain in full, completed from reference TRBV5-1 and TRBJ2-7, reads KAGVTQTPRYLIKTRGQQVTLSCSPISGHRSVSWYQQTPGQGLQFLFEYFSETQRNKGNFPGRFSGRQFSNSRSEMNVSTLELGDSALYLCASSREVKAYEQYFGPGTRLTVT.

The chain couples TRBV12-3 or TRBV12-4 to TRBJ2-1; perhaps TRBD2 as D (6 bases). V was shortened by 3 bases and J by 9 bases, with 12 bases between the two germline ends. This CDR3 spans 13 amino acids. The CDR3 DNA sequence: TGTGCCAGCAGTTTCCAGCGGGCACCTGAGCAGTTCTTC. This gives the protein CASSFQRAPEQFF.

The chain employs TRBV18 and TRBJ1-5; D not resolved. Trimming removed 6 bases at V and 0 bases at J, with 9 bases between. The CDR3 loop spans 14 amino acids. Germline V gene lookup returns CDR1 KGHSH and CDR2 LQKENI. CDR3 DNA: TGTGCCAGCTCCCTCAGCGATAGCAATCAGCCCCAGCATTTT. Translating it yields CASSLSDSNQPQHF. The full variable domain, in which reference TRBV18 and TRBJ1-5 provide the parts outside the CDR3, is NAGVMQNPRHLVRRRGQEARLRCSPMKGHSHVYWYRQLPEEGLKFMVYLQKENIIDESGMPKERFSAEFPKEGPSILRIQQVVRGDSAAYFCASSLSDSNQPQHFGDGTRLSIL.

The rearrangement joins TRBV14 to TRBJ1-3, with unresolved D. V shed 1 base and J shed 0 bases, with 7 bases lying between them. Germline CDR1 reads SGHDN; CDR2 reads FVKESK. The CDR3 extends over 15 amino acids. CDR3 loop: CASSQVALSGNTIYF. CDR3 nucleotide sequence: TGTGCCAGCAGCCAAGTAGCCCTCTCTGGAAACACCATATATTTT.

Here the CDR3 DNA reads TGTGCCAGCAGCCAAGGTACAGATAGCAATCAGCCCCAGCATTTT. Translation: CASSQGTDSNQPQHF. The chain uses TRBV3-1 (or the pseudogene TRBV3-2) and TRBJ1-5; D not resolved. From germline, CDR1 is LGHDT and CDR2 YNNKEL (reference sequence). V was clipped by 1 base and J by 0 bases, with 7 bases between them. There are 15 residues in the CDR3.

J is TRBJ2-5 and V is TRBV5-6; maybe TRBD2 (5 bases). The CDR3 consists of 14 residues. Germline CDR1 SGHDT, CDR2 YYEEEE. V dropped 3 bases and J dropped 3 bases, with 12 bases sitting between them. CDR3 nucleotide sequence: TGTGCCAGCAGCTCCGGGGTCGCAGAAGAGACCCAGTACTTC. Protein product: CASSSGVAEETQYF.

The chain combines TRBV30 with TRBJ1-2; TRBD1 matches at 9 bases. Germline CDR1 and CDR2: GTSNPN and SVGIG (reference sequence). Trimming removed 2 bases from V and 6 bases from J; junction bases left unmatched: 13. The CDR3 has 16 amino acids. The CDR3 region has the DNA TGTGCCTGGAGTCTTCTAGGACAGGGGCGTCGGAATGGCTACACCTTC. This codes for CAWSLLGQGRRNGYTF.

CDR3 in DNA: TGCGCCAGCAGCGGACTAGCGGGAGGTCCCAATGAGCAGTTCTTC. Translation gives CASSGLAGGPNEQFF. The chain combines TRBV10-1 with TRBJ2-1, with TRBD2 matching 14 bases. The junction had 4 bases not matched to a gene; V was cut back by 6 bases and J by 6 bases. The CDR3 spans 15 residues. CDR1 is WNHNN, CDR2 SYGVQD, per germline (reference sequence).

The V and J genes are TRBV28 and TRBJ1-4; D is undetermined. CDR1 and CDR2 (germline): MDHEN, SYDVKM. The V and J ends lost 7 bases and 0 bases respectively, with 12 bases between them. This CDR3 is built from 15 residues. CDR3 in DNA: TGTGCCAGCAAACCCGGAGGAGCAACTAATGAAAAACTGTTTTTT. Its protein product is CASKPGGATNEKLFF.

The rearrangement uses TRBV5-1 and TRBJ2-3, with a possible D match to TRBD2 (5 bases). CDR1 and CDR2 from the germline V gene are SGHRS and YFSETQ. V was cut by 3 bases and J by 3 bases, with 20 bases left in between. The CDR3 runs to 17 residues. CDR3 in DNA: TGCGCCAGCAGCTCGGCTCTCTCAGGACCGGGGACAGATACGCAGTATTTT. As protein: CASSSALSGPGTDTQYF.

This chain connects TRBV5-1 to TRBJ2-1; the match to TRBD2 covers 7 bases. The J segment lost 9 bases and the V segment lost 0 bases, leaving 9 bases of the junction unmatched. The germline V gene has CDR1 SGHRS and CDR2 YFSETQ. This CDR3 region has 15 residues. The CDR3 nucleotides are TGCGCCAGCAGCTTGGGCGGGGCTAGCGGTGGTGAGCAGTTCTTC. Translation: CASSLGGASGGEQFF.